The clone carrying this TCR beta chain was seen only once. As yet, its antigen is unknown. Lesional scalp tissue (obtained by punch biopsy) and peripheral blood were collected from alopecia areata patients. This sample was taken from a study of CD8+ T cells in alopecia areata. Study results and caveats: Scalp sample sequencing also detects resident alphabeta T cells of normal skin.

The trim removed 5 bases at V and 5 bases at J, leaving 9 bases unmatched. The germline V gene has CDR1 GTSNPN and CDR2 SVGIG (reference sequence). The CDR3 spans 14 residues. Once RNA had been extracted, it was reverse transcribed into cDNA to act as the sequencing template. Repertoires were generated with immunoSEQ multiplex PCR, while TCRdb's copy carries only in-frame clones and drops some. The table has some 120,000 clones, 45% to 50% seen once. V usage is TRBV30 and J usage is TRBJ2-7; TRBD1 agrees at 10 bases. The sequence derives from a human donor with alopecia areata. What was sequenced was NKG2D-low CD8+ T cells sorted from blood. Here the CDR3 DNA reads TGTGCCTGGGCGCCCGGGACAGGGGTCGACGAGCAGTACTTC. Protein: CAWAPGTGVDEQYF.